This T cell receptor beta chain emerged from a study of T cells after yellow fever vaccination. Per the germline V gene, CDR1 is SGHTA and CDR2 is FQGNSA. The J segment lost 7 bases and the V segment lost 5 bases, leaving 12 bases of the junction unmatched. CDR3 size: 15 residues. This clonotype was counted only a few times. Researchers made TCR cDNA using 5'RACE template switching, and this step added a universal primer site and UMIs. Using its own MiXCR run on the 5' RACE reads, TCRdb lists one record per CDR3 protein. The sample records around 30,000 distinct CDR3 sequences, just under 6.5% being singletons.

This clonotype was sampled from a man aged 25-40 years who received the YFV17D yellow fever vaccine. The chain uses TRBV7-2 and TRBJ2-5; TRBD2 matches at 8 bases. The sample here was PBMCs, either bulk or a sorted T-cell subset (CD4+, CD8+, memory, or dextramer-sorted; not recorded which), taken on the day of the yellow fever booster vaccination. The CDR3 is CASSPTGGAQGTQYF. The CDR3 nucleotides read TGTGCCAGCAGCCCCACGGGAGGGGCGCAGGGGACCCAGTACTTC.